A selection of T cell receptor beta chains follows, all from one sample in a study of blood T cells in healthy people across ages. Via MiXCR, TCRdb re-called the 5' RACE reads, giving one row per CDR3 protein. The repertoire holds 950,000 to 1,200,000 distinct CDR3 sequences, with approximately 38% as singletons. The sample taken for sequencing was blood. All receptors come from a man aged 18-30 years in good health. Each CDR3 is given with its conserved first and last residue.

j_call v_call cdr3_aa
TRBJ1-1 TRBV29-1 CSLTANTEAFF
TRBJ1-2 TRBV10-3 CATDSGGARGYTF
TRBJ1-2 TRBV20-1 CSAEQRQVYGYTF
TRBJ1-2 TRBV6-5 CASRLRQGADGYTF
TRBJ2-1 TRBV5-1 CASNPDHLNEQFF
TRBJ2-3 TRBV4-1 CASSQGPTGPLAGYTDTQYF
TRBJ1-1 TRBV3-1 CASSRGDWNTEAFF
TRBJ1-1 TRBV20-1 CSARVGGQGHTEAFF
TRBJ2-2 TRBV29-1 CSVEGADTGELFF
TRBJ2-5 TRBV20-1 CSAIRDWGTNEQYF
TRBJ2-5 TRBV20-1 CSYKRGQLQETQYF
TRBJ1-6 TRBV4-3 CASRKEQGSYNSPLHF
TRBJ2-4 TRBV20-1 CSARWGSGAKNIQYF
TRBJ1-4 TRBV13 CAGSLRQGDEKLFF
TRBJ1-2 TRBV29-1 CSVRPGQGYGYTF
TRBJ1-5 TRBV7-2 CASSLEQGGRQPQHF
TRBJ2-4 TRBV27 CASSLYVRGLAKNIQYF
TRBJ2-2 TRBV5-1 CASSRTAFNTGELFF
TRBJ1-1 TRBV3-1 CASSQPVGAEAFF
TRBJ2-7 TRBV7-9 CASSSQDYEQYF
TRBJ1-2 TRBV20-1 CSARERTGERYTF
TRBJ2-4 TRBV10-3 CAISEGVQVHQADGAKNIQYF
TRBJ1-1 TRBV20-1 CSARDQGRWTEAFF
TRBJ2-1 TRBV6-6 CASTPRGANEQFF
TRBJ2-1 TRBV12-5 CASGLPYDDGEQFF
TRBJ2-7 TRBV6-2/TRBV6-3 CASTLIRFYEQYF
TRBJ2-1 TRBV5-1 CASSLGGPSMAGGYNEQFF
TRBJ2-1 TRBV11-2 CASSLVRAEQFF
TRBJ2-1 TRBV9 CASSVGGIRWATNNEQFF
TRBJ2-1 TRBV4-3 CASSSRSWSPYNEQFF
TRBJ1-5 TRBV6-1 CASIQGYSNQPQHF
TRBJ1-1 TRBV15 CATSSSTGSRVAFF
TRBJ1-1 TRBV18 CASSPRSDIYTEAFF
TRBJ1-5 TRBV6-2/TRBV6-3 CASTTARQGYQPQHF
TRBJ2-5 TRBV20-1 CSASGPPSETQYF
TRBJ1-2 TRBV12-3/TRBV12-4 CASSLVGYNYGYTF
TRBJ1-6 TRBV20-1 CSATGGPYNSPLHF
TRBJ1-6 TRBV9 CASSPRQGENSPLHF
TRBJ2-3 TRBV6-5 CASSYELNTDTQYF
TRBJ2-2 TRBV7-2 CASSFSGTGGSELFF
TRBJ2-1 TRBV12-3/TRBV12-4 CAIRPFPSGDVAYTEQFF
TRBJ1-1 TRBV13 CASSLEGRRTEAFF
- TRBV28 CAGSALRDRGRYEQYF
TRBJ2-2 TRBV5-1 CASSLDTGGLIAGELFF
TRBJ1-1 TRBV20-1 CSASNPGGDWTEAFF
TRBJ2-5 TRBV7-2 CASSLVFRTGVGETQYF
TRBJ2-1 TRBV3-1 CASSQGHRVTFF
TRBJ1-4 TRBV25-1 CASSALEGGRDENLFF
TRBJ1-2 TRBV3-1 CASSQDPRDRGYDYGYTF
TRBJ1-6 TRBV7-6 CASSFKEGNSPLHF
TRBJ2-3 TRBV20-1 CSALGDLSTDTQYF
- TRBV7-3 CASSLLGGFQATQYF
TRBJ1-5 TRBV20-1 CSAPETGASNQPQHF
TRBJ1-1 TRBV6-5 CASSYSLWTEAFF
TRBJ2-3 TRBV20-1 CSARDAGGAWGTQYF